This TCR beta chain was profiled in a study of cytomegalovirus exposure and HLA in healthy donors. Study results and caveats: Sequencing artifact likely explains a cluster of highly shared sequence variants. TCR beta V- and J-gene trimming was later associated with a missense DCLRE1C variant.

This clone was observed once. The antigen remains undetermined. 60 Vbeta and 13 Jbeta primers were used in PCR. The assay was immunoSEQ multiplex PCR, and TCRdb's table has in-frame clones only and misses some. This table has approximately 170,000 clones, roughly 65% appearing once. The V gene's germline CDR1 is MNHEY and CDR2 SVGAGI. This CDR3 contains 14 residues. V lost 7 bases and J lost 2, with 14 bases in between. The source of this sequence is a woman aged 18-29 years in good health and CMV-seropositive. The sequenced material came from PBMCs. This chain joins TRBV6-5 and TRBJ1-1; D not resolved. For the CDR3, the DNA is TGTGCCAGCAAGACGGGAGGCGGAAACACTGAAGCTTTCTTT. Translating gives CASKTGGGNTEAFF.